This T cell receptor (beta chain) was captured in a study of cytomegalovirus exposure and HLA in healthy donors. Study-wide context: HLA-typed donors were the source of roughly 80 million unique TCRs held in an early data release.

Germline values: CDR1 MNHNS, CDR2 SASEGT. This CDR3 contains 14 residues. V lost 1 base to trimming and J lost 7 bases; unmatched junction nucleotides: 6. A few counts support this clone. Its specificity is not known. PCR was performed using 60 Vbeta and 13 Jbeta primers. This table comes from immunoSEQ multiplex PCR, and its TCRdb copy is limited to in-frame clones, with some not included. In the table there are 110,000 to 150,000 clones, 73% of which are singletons. Every donor was a healthy person donating bone marrow. Study conclusions and caveats: In an earlier analysis, in roughly 580 donors, most V segments appeared productive either ~87% or ~30% of the time. When a later analysis was performed, an Asian-associated ancestry cluster reportedly had fewer N-insertions than the approximately 680-donor mean.

This chain links TRBV6-1 with TRBJ2-7, with 8 nucleotides matching TRBD2. What was sequenced was PBMCs. The receptor's source is a human donor in good health. The DNA of the CDR3 is TGTGCCAGCAGTGAAGTGCGGGGGGTCTCGGAGCAGTACTTC. This sequence encodes CASSEVRGVSEQYF.